The source of this T cell receptor beta chain is a study of blood T cell repertoires in COVID-19. Across the whole study: COVID-19 samples, acute and convalescent, were from the United States, Italy and Spain. T cells, B-cell-depleted T cells, or PBMCs supplied cDNA or gDNA.

This clone appeared once. The V segment lost 1 base and the J segment 4 bases; nucleotides outside the gene matches: 3. The germline CDR1 and CDR2 sequences are SGHAT and FQNNGV. This CDR3 is built from 15 residues. Source study methods: By means of reference gene primer amplification, nucleated cell counts were estimated. Measured with immunoSEQ multiplex PCR; TCRdb has only the in-frame clones, and not every one. That table furnishes V, J and clone size, whereas the DNA furnished D and trimming. The repertoire holds about 140,000 clones, over 80% seen once, with 10% to 13% in the top ten. The sample taken for sequencing was peripheral blood. V and J are TRBV11-2 and TRBJ1-2; TRBD1 matches at 10 bases. The receptor's source is a man aged 55 to 70 with active or convalescent COVID-19. Here the CDR3 DNA reads TGTGCCAGCAGCTTAGTGGGACAGGGGTTCTATGGCTACACCTTC. As protein: CASSLVGQGFYGYTF.